The following is a T cell receptor beta chain sequence with its context. Its antigen remains unidentified. The data were taken from a study of T-cell reconstitution after alpha-beta-depleted transplantation in children. General study findings and limits: Several hundred rapidly expanded clones from non-depleted graft cells reportedly supplied alpha-beta T cells about two months post-transplant.

Germline CDR1 is SGHTA and CDR2 is FQGNSA. Trimming removed 2 bases from V and 8 bases from J, with 17 bases in between. The CDR3 runs 15 residues. This sample's TCRbeta library carried unique molecular identifier barcodes. Via MiXCR, TCRdb re-called the PCR reads, giving one row per CDR3 protein. The top ten hold 35% to 45% of the sample, which has 200,000 or so distinct CDR3 sequences, about 8.2% seen once. The material was PBMCs, mostly from graft donor cells, obtained 360 days after TCRalphabeta/CD19-depleted stem cell transplant. This receptor was identified in a male patient aged 2-15 years who had a stem cell transplant for acute myeloid leukemia, so the T cells may come from the graft donor. V gene TRBV7-2 combines with J gene TRBJ2-3; D remains ambiguous. In nucleotides, the CDR3 is TGTGCCAGCAGCTTACCGCCCTTGTCCTGGGGTACGCAGTATTTT. It is translated as CASSLPPLSWGTQYF. Complete variable domain (other parts from reference TRBV7-2 and TRBJ2-3): GAGVSQSPSNKVTEKGKDVELRCDPISGHTALYWYRQSLGQGLEFLIYFQGNSAPDKSGLPSDRFSAERTGGSVSTLTIQRTQQEDSAVYLCASSLPPLSWGTQYFGPGTRLTVL.